The clone carrying this T cell receptor (beta chain) was detected ten times or more. Each CDR3 protein is one row after TCRdb ran MiXCR on the 5' RACE reads. The table has 640,000 or so distinct CDR3 sequences, 5.5% to 6.5% seen once; the top ten hold around 1.7%. All donors were healthy, and all were Caucasian. This sample was included in a study of identical twins. V was cut by 8 bases and J by 0 bases, with 13 bases left in between. CDR3 length: 14 amino acids. The germline CDR1 and CDR2 sequences are MNHNS and SASEGT. The chain couples TRBV6-1 to TRBJ1-1; D may be TRBD1 (5 bases). Source material: naive T cells sorted from blood. This clonotype was obtained from a man aged 18-30 years in good health. The CDR3 here is CASPQGPMNTEAFF. CDR3 nucleotide sequence: TGTGCCAGCCCTCAGGGACCCATGAACACTGAAGCTTTCTTT.